These 20 T cell receptor beta chains were sequenced from one sample in a study of T cell repertoires in cytomegalovirus infection. TCRdb fed the reads into MiXCR, producing one record per CDR3 protein. The table includes roughly 120,000 distinct CDR3 sequences, around 30% detected once. Their cognate antigens are unknown. Material: CD8+ T cells from cultured PBMCs, obtained from culture after CMV antigen stimulation. The receptors here all came from a human donor in good health (CMV status not recorded). Some clones in this sample may be carry-over from other donors' samples.

This chain uses TRBV5-6 with TRBJ2-1; 7 bases fit TRBD2. V lost 1 base, J lost 1 base, and 5 bases stayed unmatched. The CDR3 length is 16 residues. CDR1 and CDR2 from the germline V gene are SGHDT and YYEEEE. CDR3 region: CASSLFQRGSYNEQFF. CDR3 coding DNA: TGTGCCAGCAGCTTGTTTCAGCGGGGTTCCTACAATGAGCAGTTCTTC.

The chain is built from TRBV24-1 and TRBJ2-7, with 11 bases aligning to TRBD2. Germline assignment: CDR1 KGHDR and CDR2 SFDVKD. The CDR3 extends over 19 amino acids. Trimming at V came to 0 bases and at J to 5 bases, leaving 14 bases not matched to a gene. The CDR3 coding sequence is TGTGCCACCAGTGATTTGCAAGGCCTGCCTAGCGGGGGGTTCCACGAGCAGTACTTC. Translation: CATSDLQGLPSGGFHEQYF.

This clonotype was observed a handful of times. The genes are TRBV5-1 and TRBJ2-7; D remains ambiguous. Germline-derived CDR1 and CDR2 are SGHRS and YFSETQ. The CDR3 runs 13 residues. Trimming shortened V by 0 bases and J by 5 bases, and 9 bases separated the two germline ends. The CDR3 region is CASSLAGAHEQYF. CDR3 nucleotide sequence: TGCGCCAGCAGCTTGGCAGGAGCCCACGAGCAGTACTTC.

The V and J genes are TRBV19 and TRBJ2-2, with D perhaps TRBD1 or TRBD2 (5 bases each). This CDR3 spans 14 amino acids. Trimming removed 4 bases at V and 7 bases at J, with 13 bases between. The germline CDR1 and CDR2 sequences are LNHDA and SQIVND (reference sequence). The CDR3 nucleotides read TGTGCCAGTAGTAAACGGGGCGAGGGCGGGGAGCTGTTTTTT. This sequence encodes CASSKRGEGGELFF.

This clonotype has ten or more counts. The genes are TRBV15 and TRBJ2-2, with TRBD1 matching over 7 bases. The CDR3 is 13 residues long. The trim removed 5 bases at V and 6 bases at J, leaving 3 bases unmatched. Germline V lookup: CDR1 LNHNV, CDR2 YYDKDF (reference sequence). The CDR3: CATSRQGSGELFF. CDR3 nucleotide sequence: TGTGCCACCAGCCGACAGGGTTCCGGGGAGCTGTTTTTT.

This clonotype has at least ten counts. V and J are TRBV27 and TRBJ2-7; 11 bases match TRBD1. This CDR3 is 13 amino acids long. Germline values: CDR1 MNHEY, CDR2 SMNVEV (reference sequence). The junction had 2 bases not matched to a gene; V was cut back by 3 bases and J by 7 bases. CDR3 region: CASSFGQGAEQYF. DNA of the CDR3: TGTGCCAGCAGTTTCGGACAGGGGGCTGAGCAGTACTTC.

The rearrangement uses TRBV20-1 and TRBJ2-1; 8 bases fit TRBD1. V shed 5 bases, J shed 8 bases, and the junction held 5 bases outside the gene matches. Germline CDR1 and CDR2: DFQATT and SNEGSKA (reference sequence). There are 12 residues in the CDR3. CDR3 sequence reads: CSASTTGDEQFF. The CDR3 DNA sequence: TGCAGTGCTTCCACGACAGGGGATGAGCAGTTCTTC.

This clonotype was seen only a few times. The chain employs TRBV20-1 and TRBJ2-5; D remains unclear. Per germline, CDR1 DFQATT and CDR2 SNEGSKA (reference sequence). Trimming shortened V by 0 bases and J by 1 base, and 6 bases separated the two germline ends. The CDR3 extends over 13 amino acids. CDR3 region: CSARDPAQETQYF. The CDR3 DNA sequence: TGCAGTGCTAGAGATCCGGCCCAAGAGACCCAGTACTTC.

This clonotype showed up many times. This CDR3 reads CASSLGLRAGNQPQHF. CDR3 sequence (DNA): TGTGCCAGCAGCTTAGGTCTCAGGGCGGGCAATCAGCCCCAGCATTTT. The chain carries TRBV7-2 and TRBJ1-5; weak D call: TRBD1 (5 bases). The CDR3 is 16 residues long. Per the germline V gene, CDR1 is SGHTA and CDR2 is FQGNSA. V was pared by 1 base and J by 2 bases, with 12 bases between.

This chain uses TRBV5-8 with TRBJ2-1; D not resolved. Per germline, CDR1 SGHTS and CDR2 YDEGEE. Trimming cost V 3 bases and J 4 bases, with 8 bases left between them. CDR3 length: 13 residues. CDR3 sequence (DNA): TGTGCCAGCAGCTGGGGTGGGTACAATGAGCAGTTCTTC. This gives the protein CASSWGGYNEQFF.

The V gene is TRBV27, the J gene TRBJ1-1, with TRBD1 as a possible D gene (6 bases). Per germline, CDR1 MNHEY and CDR2 SMNVEV (reference sequence). V lost 2 bases to trimming and J lost 2 bases, with 12 bases between them. The CDR3 is 15 amino acids. CDR3 nucleotides: TGTGCCAGCAGTTTAGCAGGGGTTCCAAACACTGAAGCTTTCTTT. This gives the protein CASSLAGVPNTEAFF.

With regard to this clonotype: Germline is not matched at one junction end, which may reflect a read error. The chain recombines TRBV15 with TRBJ2-3, with TRBD2 as a possible D gene (7 bases). This CDR3 is built from 16 residues. Germline assignment: CDR1 LNHNV and CDR2 YYDKDF (reference sequence). CDR3 nucleotides: TGTGCCACCAGCGGAGACTTGGGGGGGCTGGGAGATACGCAGTATTTT. It specifies CATSGDLGGLGDTQYF.

This clonotype appeared a single time. The V call is TRBV6-4, the J call TRBJ2-1; D call uncertain. The CDR3 contains 12 residues. Germline CDR1 and CDR2: MRHNA and SNTAGT. Trimming cost V 2 bases and J 3 bases, with 2 bases left between them. CDR3 nucleotides: TGTGCCAGCAGTGACAGCTACAATGAGCAGTTCTTC. Translated, it gives CASSDSYNEQFF.

This clonotype was observed a single time. The rearrangement joins TRBV25-1 to TRBJ2-1, with D possibly matching TRBD2 (6 bases). The CDR3 runs to 15 residues. In germline, CDR1 is MGHDK, CDR2 SYGVNS. V lost 1 base and J 1 base, leaving 8 bases between the germline ends. The CDR3 loop reads CASSEWGVSYNEQFF. CDR3 nucleotides: TGTGCCAGCAGTGAATGGGGGGTTTCCTACAATGAGCAGTTCTTC.

This clonotype was found a few times. The V and J genes are TRBV7-2 and TRBJ2-2, with TRBD1 matching over 10 bases. Germline trimming cut 2 bases from V and 7 bases from J; bases unmatched to any gene: 13. The CDR3 length is 18 residues. Germline lookup yields CDR1 SGHTA and CDR2 FQGNSA. The CDR3 DNA follows: TGTGCCAGCAGCTTAACGGGACAGGGGCCCCACGATGGCGGGGAGCTGTTTTTT. Translation: CASSLTGQGPHDGGELFF.

The chain joins TRBV23-1 to TRBJ1-2; D might be TRBD1 (6 bases). TRBV23-1 is an open reading frame, and its role is uncertain. V was shortened by 0 bases and J by 3 bases, with 20 bases between the two germline ends. The CDR3 consists of 18 residues. The CDR3 sequence: CASSQSTGRRRGHYGYTF. CDR3 coding DNA: TGCGCCAGCAGTCAATCCACTGGCAGAAGACGGGGGCACTATGGCTACACCTTC.

This clonotype was seen more than once but under ten times. V is TRBV6-5 and J is TRBJ2-7; 7 nucleotides agree with TRBD2. In germline, CDR1 is MNHEY, CDR2 SVGAGI. The CDR3 covers 15 residues. The J segment lost 4 bases and the V segment lost 5 bases, leaving 11 bases of the junction unmatched. The DNA for the CDR3 is TGTGCCAGCAGTCCAGACCCTAGCGGAGCTTACGAGCAGTACTTC. Protein product: CASSPDPSGAYEQYF.

This clonotype was seen many times. The chain joins TRBV2 to TRBJ2-2; D is undetermined. V lost 3 bases and J 4 bases, leaving 9 bases between the germline ends. This CDR3 contains 14 residues. The germline CDR1 and CDR2 sequences are SNHLY and FYNNEI. In nucleotides, the CDR3 is TGTGCCAGCAGTGAGGCCCGTCCCACCGGGGAGCTGTTTTTT. Translating it yields CASSEARPTGELFF.

The chain carries TRBV5-1 and TRBJ2-3; D gene unclear. Germline V gene data show CDR1 as SGHRS and CDR2 as YFSETQ. The CDR3 sequence is 12 residues long. V was cut by 4 bases and J by 8 bases, with 11 bases left in between. The CDR3 sequence is CASSDSWGTQYF. The CDR3 coding sequence is TGCGCCAGCAGCGATTCCTGGGGTACGCAGTATTTT.

This clonotype was seen at least ten times. The chain employs TRBV7-3 and TRBJ2-2; D may correspond to TRBD1 or TRBD2 (5 bases each). The V gene's germline CDR1 is SGHTA and CDR2 FQGTGA. The CDR3 contains 17 residues. V shed 5 bases and J shed 0 bases, with 16 bases lying between them. CDR3 sequence reads: CASSTTPGPTNTGELFF. The CDR3 DNA follows: TGTGCCAGCAGCACAACACCGGGGCCTACGAACACCGGGGAGCTGTTTTTT.